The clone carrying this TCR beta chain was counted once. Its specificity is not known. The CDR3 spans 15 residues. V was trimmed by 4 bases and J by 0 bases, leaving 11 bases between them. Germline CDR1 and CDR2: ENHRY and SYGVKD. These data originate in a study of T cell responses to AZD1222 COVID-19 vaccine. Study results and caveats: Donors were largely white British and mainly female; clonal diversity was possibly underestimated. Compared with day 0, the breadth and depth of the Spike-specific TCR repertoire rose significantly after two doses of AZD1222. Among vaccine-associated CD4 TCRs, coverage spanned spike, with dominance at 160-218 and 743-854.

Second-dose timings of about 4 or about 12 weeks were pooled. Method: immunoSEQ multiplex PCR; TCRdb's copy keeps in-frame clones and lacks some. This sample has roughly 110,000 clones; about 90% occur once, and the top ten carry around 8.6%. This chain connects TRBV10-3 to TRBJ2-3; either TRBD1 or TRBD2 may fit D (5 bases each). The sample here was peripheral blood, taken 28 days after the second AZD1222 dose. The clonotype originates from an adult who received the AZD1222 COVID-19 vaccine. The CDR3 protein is CAISVEGSSTDTQYF. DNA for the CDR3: TGTGCCATCAGTGTTGAGGGGTCTAGCACAGATACGCAGTATTTT.